This T cell receptor (beta chain) was captured by sequencing in a study of chemoradiotherapy in HPV16-positive cancers (dated 2022 in TCRdb). Regarding the research as a whole: Candidate HPV-specific T-cell clones and common TCR motifs were defined through functional T-cell assays on cells from a couple of HPV16-positive patients. Next, the candidate HPV-specific TCRs and motifs were followed in TCR repertoires from more than 70 patients with HPV-related cancers. The study asked whether T-cell immunity to the HPV oncoproteins E6 and E7 changes during chemoradiotherapy and whether this immunity affects survival. Results the study describes overall, beyond this receptor: Only a couple of HPV16-positive patients were used to derive the functional definition of HPV-specific T cells, and the survival association was reported for HPV16-positive patients. In HPV16-positive patients, expansion of HPV-responsive T cells during chemoradiotherapy was found to be associated with improved recurrence-free survival. Expansion of candidate HPV-specific clones and E7-related TCR motifs was observed in the tumor microenvironment during treatment, whereas no such expansion was observed for non-HPV-specific T cells.

Repertoires were sampled multiple times during chemoradiotherapy, which allowed clonal expansion in the tumor microenvironment to be followed. Libraries were built with the immunoSEQ multiplex PCR assay. This immuneACCESS table, as held by TCRdb, lists in-frame sequences with V and J called but not all clones. Of the missing ones, under half trace to an unresolved V gene in checked studies; the others have no known cause. The sample profile shows approximately 35,000 clones; about 80% of them were found once. 3% to 4.5% of the sample rests with the top ten. Points on this clone: The antigen it recognizes is unknown. One base away there is no much larger clone; base qualities are not given.

This clonotype was obtained from a human donor with HPV-associated anogenital cancer. Sequenced here: blood, sampled from a patient who underwent chemoradiotherapy.

The nucleotide sequence is TGTGCCAGCAGCCCTACATGGGGCGGTTCACCCCTCCACTTT. This sequence encodes CASSPTWGGSPLHF. Rearrangement joined TRBV6-5 to TRBJ1-6; tentative D gene TRBD1, with 5 bases matching. Via the germline V gene, CDR1 is MNHEY and CDR2 SVGAGI. V and J are truncated by 6 bases and 9 bases respectively, leaving an intervening sequence of 15 bases. Its CDR3 holds 14 amino acids, cysteine through phenylalanine. Only CDR3 DNA is held: 42 bases, read in frame from base 1.